This passage covers 16 T cell receptor beta chains from one sample sequenced in a study of identical twins listed by TCRdb under 2016. The method behind the library was 5' RACE. TCRdb records Illumina HiSeq 2000 as the sequencer. TCRdb itself trimmed the public reads at Q25 with fastp, ran MiXCR and retained productive beta chains. Rows are unified per CDR3 protein, each entry keeping the most common DNA and genes. The sample profile shows roughly 630,000 distinct CDR3 sequences; about 7.6% of them were found once. Jointly, the top ten make up approximately 1.5% of the sample. These same records also appear under a second study, on yellow fever vaccine responses in identical twins.

The material sequenced was PBMCs. The receptors originated from a woman aged 18-35 years in good health.

This clonotype came up many times. The rearrangement uses TRBV20-1 and TRBJ2-5; tentatively, D is TRBD2 (6 bases). Trimming shortened V by 6 bases and J by 3 bases, and 11 bases separated the two germline ends. The CDR3 has 12 amino acids. Germline lookup yields CDR1 DFQATT and CDR2 SNEGSKA (reference sequence). The CDR3 loop is CSAAGTEETQYF. CDR3 nucleotides: TGCAGTGCCGCGGGGACCGAAGAGACCCAGTACTTC.

This clonotype was recorded at least ten times. The V gene is TRBV12-3 or TRBV12-4, the J gene TRBJ2-3, with a possible D match to TRBD1 (6 bases). Deletions cut 4 bases from V and 3 bases from J, with 20 bases between. The CDR3 is made up of 17 amino acids. CDR3 amino acids: CASSSLTGYQRTDTQYF. For the CDR3, the DNA is TGTGCCAGCAGTTCCCTCACAGGGTACCAAAGAACAGATACGCAGTATTTT.

This chain connects TRBV20-1 to TRBJ2-1; tentatively, D is TRBD1 (6 bases). The CDR3 is made up of 16 amino acids. V was clipped by 3 bases and J by 5 bases, with 20 bases between them. Germline lookup yields CDR1 DFQATT and CDR2 SNEGSKA (reference sequence). Written as DNA, the CDR3 is TGCAGTGCTAGCCACCTTGAGGGCAGGGGCCACAATGAGCAGTTCTTC. As protein: CSASHLEGRGHNEQFF.

Of note for this clonotype: Being one base from a much bigger clone, this may be a read error. The chain is built from TRBV2 and TRBJ1-5; 7 bases match TRBD1. Germline V gives CDR1 SNHLY, CDR2 FYNNEI. The CDR3 consists of 13 residues. The CDR3 protein is CASSGPRGMPKHF. The CDR3, as DNA: TGTGCCAGCAGTGGTCCCAGGGGGATGCCCAAGCATTTT.

In its sample, this clonotype was seen many times. The chain uses TRBV2 and TRBJ2-7; 7 nucleotides agree with TRBD2. V lost 7 bases, J lost 0 bases, and 18 bases stayed unmatched. Germline CDR1 and CDR2: SNHLY and FYNNEI. There are 18 residues in the CDR3. The DNA for the CDR3 is TGTGCCAGCACCGAACGTTTGGGTAGCGGGTTGAGCTCCTACGAGCAGTACTTC. Translation gives CASTERLGSGLSSYEQYF.

The chain couples TRBV6-1 to TRBJ2-1; TRBD2 is a possible D gene (5 bases). Germline loops: CDR1 MNHNS, CDR2 SASEGT. Trimming took 3 bases from V and 10 from J, leaving 13 bases between them. CDR3 length: 13 residues. In nucleotides, the CDR3 is TGTGCCAGCAGTGATCCGTGGAGGACGGAGCAGTTCTTC. It encodes CASSDPWRTEQFF.

The gene calls are TRBV11-2 and TRBJ2-1; 7 bases are a match to TRBD2. The germline V gene encodes CDR1 SGHAT and CDR2 FQNNGV. The CDR3 is 16 amino acids. J was trimmed by 2 bases and V by 4 bases; bases with no gene match: 8. The CDR3 protein is CASSSLGGGPYNEQFF. As DNA, the CDR3 is TGTGCCAGCAGCTCGTTAGGCGGGGGACCCTACAATGAGCAGTTCTTC.

This clonotype came up a few times. The chain recombines TRBV25-1 with TRBJ2-3, with 7 bases that match TRBD1. The J segment lost 4 bases and the V segment lost 7 bases, leaving 11 bases of the junction unmatched. The CDR3 length is 15 residues. Germline V gene sequence: CDR1 MGHDK, CDR2 SYGVNS. The DNA for the CDR3 is TGTGCCAGCAACCCGTCGACAGGGATGCCAGATACGCAGTATTTT. Translation gives CASNPSTGMPDTQYF.

This clonotype was counted only a few times. V usage is TRBV3-1 and J usage is TRBJ2-7; the D is unclear. Trimming shortened V by 1 base and J by 6 bases, and 10 bases separated the two germline ends. The CDR3 has 13 amino acids. In germline, CDR1 is LGHDT, CDR2 YNNKEL (reference sequence). This chain's CDR3 is CASSQGNPLEQYF. In nucleotides, the CDR3 is TGTGCCAGCAGCCAAGGAAACCCACTCGAGCAGTACTTC.

This sequence joins TRBV4-1 and TRBJ2-5, with TRBD1 matching over 7 bases. CDR1 is MGHRA and CDR2 is YSYEKL in the germline V gene. The CDR3 consists of 16 residues. V was pared by 4 bases and J by 2 bases, with 10 bases of the junction left unmatched. CDR3 residues: CASSPRGKGRQETQYF. The CDR3, as DNA: TGCGCCAGCAGCCCCAGGGGGAAAGGCAGGCAAGAGACCCAGTACTTC.

This clonotype was observed at least ten times. This chain joins TRBV10-3 and TRBJ2-2; 8 nucleotides match TRBD2. The CDR3 covers 17 residues. J gave up 5 bases and V 0 bases, and 8 bases lay outside the gene matches. Germline CDR1 ENHRY, CDR2 SYGVKD. CDR3 protein: CAISESKAGVWTGELFF. The CDR3 bases are TGTGCCATCAGTGAGTCGAAAGCGGGAGTGTGGACCGGGGAGCTGTTTTTT.

The table lists this clonotype with a few counts. The chain couples TRBV20-1 to TRBJ2-1; D gene unclear. Germline V gives CDR1 DFQATT, CDR2 SNEGSKA (reference sequence). The CDR3 spans 15 residues. Trimming stripped 1 base from V and 6 bases from J, with 16 bases between. Here the CDR3 DNA reads TGCAGTGCTAGAGTTCCTGGGTCTTGGGTCAATGAGCAGTTCTTC. Amino acids: CSARVPGSWVNEQFF.

This clonotype was counted at least ten times. The CDR3 here is CASSYLPREWGFQETQYF. In nucleotides, the CDR3 is TGTGCCAGCAGTTACTTGCCGCGGGAGTGGGGATTCCAAGAGACCCAGTACTTC. The rearrangement uses TRBV6-5 and TRBJ2-5; 7 bases fit TRBD2. Germline assignment: CDR1 MNHEY and CDR2 SVGAGI. V lost 1 base and J lost 1; bases outside the gene matches: 12. The CDR3 has 18 amino acids.

This clonotype was observed at least ten times. J is TRBJ1-4 and V is TRBV25-1, with a tentative D call TRBD1 (6 bases). Germline CDR1 is MGHDK and CDR2 is SYGVNS. With 4 bases removed from V and 1 base from J, the gap between germline ends came to 22 bases. The CDR3 has 19 residues. CDR3 protein: CASSGGPFLRGLTNEKLFF. CDR3 coding DNA: TGTGCCAGCAGTGGGGGGCCCTTTCTGAGGGGTCTAACTAATGAAAAACTGTTTTTT.

This clonotype was picked up many times. The gene calls are TRBV9 and TRBJ2-7; 7 nucleotides agree with TRBD1. Germline CDR1 is SGDLS and CDR2 is YYNGEE. Unmatched junction bases numbered 7, after V lost 1 base and J lost 0 bases. The CDR3 extends over 16 amino acids. The CDR3 protein is CASSVSPRDSSYEQYF. CDR3 DNA: TGTGCCAGCAGCGTATCTCCCCGGGACAGCTCCTACGAGCAGTACTTC.

This clonotype was seen a few times. This chain connects TRBV5-1 to TRBJ1-1, with D possibly TRBD1 on 6 matching bases. V lost 4 bases, J lost 4 bases, and 11 bases lay in between. The length of the CDR3 is 13 residues. Germline lookup yields CDR1 SGHRS and CDR2 YFSETQ. DNA for the CDR3: TGCGCCAGCAGCAGGGCCAGGGGCACTGAAGCTTTCTTT. Protein sequence: CASSRARGTEAFF.